This T cell receptor (beta chain) was profiled in a study of blood T cell repertoires in COVID-19. For the study at large: Samples of COVID-19 (acute and convalescent) were obtained from the United States, Italy and Spain. Nucleic acid was either cDNA or gDNA, and it came from T cells, B-cell-depleted T cells, or PBMCs.

As processed by the authors: Estimation of nucleated cell counts relied on the amplification of reference gene primers. Produced via immunoSEQ multiplex PCR; TCRdb's table is partial and in-frame only. Clonal size and the V and J genes are those of that table, whereas D and trimming came from the DNA. The sample lists approximately 180,000 clones; over 75% were seen once. The CDR3 runs 14 residues. Germline loops: CDR1 SGHTA, CDR2 FQGNSA. V dropped 1 base and J dropped 7 bases, with 13 bases sitting between them. The sample consisted of peripheral blood. V gene TRBV7-2 combines with J gene TRBJ1-2; D gene uncertain. This TCR came from a man aged 35 to 55 with active or convalescent COVID-19. CDR3 sequence: CASSLDNLGRGYTF. The CDR3 DNA is TGTGCCAGCAGCTTAGATAATTTGGGCCGTGGCTACACCTTC. Combining the CDR3 with reference TRBV7-2 and TRBJ1-2 gives the whole variable domain GAGVSQSPSNKVTEKGKDVELRCDPISGHTALYWYRQSLGQGLEFLIYFQGNSAPDKSGLPSDRFSAERTGGSVSTLTIQRTQQEDSAVYLCASSLDNLGRGYTFGSGTRLTVV.